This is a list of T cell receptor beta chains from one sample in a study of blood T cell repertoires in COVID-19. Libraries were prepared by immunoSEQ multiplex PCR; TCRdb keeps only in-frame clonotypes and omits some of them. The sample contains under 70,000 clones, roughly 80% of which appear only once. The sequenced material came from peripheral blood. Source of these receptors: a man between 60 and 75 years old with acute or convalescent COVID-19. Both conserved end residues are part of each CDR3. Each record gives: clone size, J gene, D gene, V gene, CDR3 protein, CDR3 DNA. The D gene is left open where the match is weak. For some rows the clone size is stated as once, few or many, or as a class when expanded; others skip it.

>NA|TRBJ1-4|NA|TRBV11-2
CASSFRGLRSQLFF
TGTGCCAGCAGCTTCCGAGGTCTTAGGTCCCAACTGTTTTTT
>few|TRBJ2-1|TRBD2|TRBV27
CASSITSGRTRYNEQFF
TGTGCCAGCAGTATTACTAGCGGGCGCACCCGGTACAATGAGCAGTTCTTC
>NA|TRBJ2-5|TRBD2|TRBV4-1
CASSGGAVAGGVQETQYF
TGCGCCAGCAGCGGCGGGGCCGTCGCGGGAGGGGTTCAAGAGACCCAGTACTTC
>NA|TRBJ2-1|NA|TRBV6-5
CASSTTGTTYNEQFF
TGTGCCAGCAGTACCACCGGGACAACCTACAATGAGCAGTTCTTC
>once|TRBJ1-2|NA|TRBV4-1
CASSQEGAGFGYTF
TGCGCCAGCAGCCAAGAAGGGGCCGGGTTTGGCTACACCTTC
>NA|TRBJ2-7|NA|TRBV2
CASSGLGFHEQYF
TGTGCCAGCAGTGGCCTAGGCTTCCACGAGCAGTACTTC
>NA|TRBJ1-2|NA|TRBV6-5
CASSPRVIYGYTF
TGTGCCAGCAGCCCCCGGGTGATCTATGGCTACACCTTC
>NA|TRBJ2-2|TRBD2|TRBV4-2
CASSPIGQSGRGHTGELFF
TGTGCCAGCAGCCCCATTGGGCAGAGCGGGAGGGGCCACACCGGGGAGCTGTTTTTT
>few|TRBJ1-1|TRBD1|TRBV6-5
CASRVTGDTEAFF
TGTGCCAGCAGGGTTACAGGGGACACTGAAGCTTTCTTT
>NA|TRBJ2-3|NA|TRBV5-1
CASGSSILARGRDTQYF
TGCGCCAGCGGATCCTCTATTCTAGCGAGAGGGAGAGATACGCAGTATTTT
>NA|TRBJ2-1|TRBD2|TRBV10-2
CASSDAGSGRATYNEQFF
TGCGCCAGCAGTGATGCCGGTAGCGGGAGGGCAACCTACAATGAGCAGTTCTTC
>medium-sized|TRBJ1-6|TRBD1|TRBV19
CARKKTDRRNNSPLHF
TGTGCCAGGAAGAAGACGGACAGGCGAAATAATTCACCCCTCCACTTT
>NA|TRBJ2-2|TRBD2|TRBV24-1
CATSDVAGVNTGELFF
TGTGCCACCAGTGATGTAGCGGGGGTGAACACCGGGGAGCTGTTTTTT
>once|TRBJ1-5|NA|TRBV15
CATSRDRPVGGNGNQPQHF
TGTGCCACCAGCAGAGATCGGCCAGTCGGGGGAAATGGGAATCAGCCCCAGCATTTT
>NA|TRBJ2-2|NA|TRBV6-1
CASSDQGVSTGELFF
TGTGCCAGCAGTGATCAAGGGGTTAGCACCGGGGAGCTGTTTTTT
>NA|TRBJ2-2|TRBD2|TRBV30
CAWSGRRVTGELFF
TGTGCCTGGAGCGGGAGGAGGGTTACCGGGGAGCTGTTTTTT
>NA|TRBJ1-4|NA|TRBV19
CASTTYRANEKLFF
TGTGCCAGTACCACGTACCGGGCTAATGAAAAACTGTTTTTT
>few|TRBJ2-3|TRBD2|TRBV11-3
CASSSPREGDTQYF
TGTGCCAGCAGCTCCCCCAGGGAGGGAGATACGCAGTATTTT
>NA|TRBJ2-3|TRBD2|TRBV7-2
CASSSTTSGRRGDTQYF
TGTGCCAGCAGCTCCACGACTAGCGGGAGGCGGGGAGATACGCAGTATTTT
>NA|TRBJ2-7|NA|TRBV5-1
CASSLVAGSIYEQYF
TGCGCCAGCAGCTTGGTGGCGGGTTCGATCTACGAGCAGTACTTC
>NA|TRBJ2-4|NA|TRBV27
CASSGRVGGNIQYF
TGTGCCAGCAGTGGTCGTGTGGGAGGAAACATTCAGTACTTC
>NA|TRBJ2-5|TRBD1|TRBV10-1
CASSEGGWQETQYF
TGCGCCAGCAGTGAAGGGGGCTGGCAAGAGACCCAGTACTTC
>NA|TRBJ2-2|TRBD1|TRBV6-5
CASSWTGWSGELFF
TGTGCCAGCAGCTGGACAGGGTGGAGCGGGGAGCTGTTTTTT
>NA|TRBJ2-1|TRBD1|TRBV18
CASSSGTGPYNEQFF
TGTGCCAGCTCATCCGGGACAGGGCCCTACAATGAGCAGTTCTTC
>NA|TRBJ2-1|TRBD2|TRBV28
CASSVTSGRSGEQFF
TGTGCCAGCAGTGTTACTAGCGGGAGGAGCGGTGAGCAGTTCTTC
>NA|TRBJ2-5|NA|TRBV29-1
CSVVGQGIWETQYF
TGCAGCGTTGTGGGGCAGGGGATTTGGGAGACCCAGTACTTC
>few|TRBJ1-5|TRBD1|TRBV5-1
CASSRQGRFQPQHF
TGCGCCAGCAGCCGACAGGGTAGGTTTCAGCCCCAGCATTTT
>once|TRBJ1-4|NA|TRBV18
CASSPGTAGEKLFF
TGTGCCAGCTCACCGGGGACGGCGGGGGAAAAACTGTTTTTT
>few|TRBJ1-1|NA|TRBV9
CASSRRSDGGNTEAFF
TGTGCCAGCAGTAGAAGATCCGACGGAGGGAACACTGAAGCTTTCTTT
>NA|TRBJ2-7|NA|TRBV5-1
CASSFNADYEQYF
TGCGCCAGCAGCTTTAATGCAGACTACGAGCAGTACTTC
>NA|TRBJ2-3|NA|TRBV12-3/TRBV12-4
CASSPYRGDTQYF
TGTGCCAGCAGCCCTTATAGGGGAGATACGCAGTATTTT
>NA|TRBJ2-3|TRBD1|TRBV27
CASTGDRLPRGTDTQYF
TGTGCCAGCACAGGGGACAGACTTCCGCGAGGCACAGATACGCAGTATTTT
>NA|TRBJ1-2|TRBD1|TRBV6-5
CASSYRQGNNYGYTF
TGTGCCAGCAGTTACCGACAGGGGAACAACTATGGCTACACCTTC
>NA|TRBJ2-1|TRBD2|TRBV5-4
CASSLAGLFNEQFF
TGTGCCAGCAGTTTAGCGGGTCTTTTTAATGAGCAGTTCTTC
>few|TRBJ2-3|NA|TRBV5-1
CASSLVLGADTQYF
TGCGCCAGCAGCTTGGTCCTGGGGGCGGATACGCAGTATTTT
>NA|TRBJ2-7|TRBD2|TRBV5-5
CASSLAGGGRAGPEQYF
TGTGCCAGCAGCCTAGCGGGAGGGGGGCGGGCGGGACCCGAGCAGTACTTC
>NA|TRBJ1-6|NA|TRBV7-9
CASSPGNSPLHF
TGTGCCAGCAGCCCAGGGAATTCACCCCTCCACTTT
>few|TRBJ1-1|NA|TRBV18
CASSPVRGGTDTEAFF
TGTGCCAGCTCACCGGTGCGGGGCGGGACGGACACTGAAGCTTTCTTT
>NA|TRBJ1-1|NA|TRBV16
CASSQWRGTEAFF
TGTGCCAGCAGCCAATGGAGGGGCACTGAAGCTTTCTTT
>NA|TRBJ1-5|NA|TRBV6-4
CASSGGAQPQHF
TGTGCCAGCAGTGGTGGGGCTCAGCCCCAGCATTTT
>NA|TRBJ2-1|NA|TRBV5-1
CASSLVRSNNEQFF
TGCGCCAGCAGCTTGGTTAGGAGTAACAATGAGCAGTTCTTC
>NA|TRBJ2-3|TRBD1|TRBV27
CASSIQTGAGDTQYF
TGTGCCAGCAGTATACAGACAGGGGCAGGGGATACGCAGTATTTT
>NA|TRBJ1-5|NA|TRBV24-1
CATSDHGRGSSNQPQHF
TGTGCCACCAGTGACCATGGGCGGGGAAGTAGCAATCAGCCCCAGCATTTT
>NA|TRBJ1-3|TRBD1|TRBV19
CASSMSGTGVSGNTIYF
TGTGCCAGTAGTATGTCCGGGACAGGAGTATCTGGAAACACCATATATTTT
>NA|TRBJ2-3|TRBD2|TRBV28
CASSFGLAGVGTQYF
TGTGCCAGCAGTTTTGGGCTAGCGGGGGTGGGTACGCAGTATTTT
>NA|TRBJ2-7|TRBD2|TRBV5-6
CASTLGGAYEQYF
TGTGCCAGCACCTTGGGGGGGGCCTACGAGCAGTACTTC
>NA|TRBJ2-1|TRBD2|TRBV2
CASSEKSPSGRGDNEQFF
TGTGCCAGCAGTGAAAAGTCGCCTAGCGGGAGGGGGGACAATGAGCAGTTCTTC
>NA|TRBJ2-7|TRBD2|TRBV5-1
CASSGGTSGRQQGEQYF
TGCGCCAGCAGCGGAGGGACTAGCGGGAGGCAGCAAGGCGAGCAGTACTTC
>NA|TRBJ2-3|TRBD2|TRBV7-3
CASSFGLADTQYF
TGTGCCAGCAGCTTTGGACTAGCAGATACGCAGTATTTT
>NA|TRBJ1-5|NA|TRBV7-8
CASSPGVNQPQHF
TGTGCCAGCAGCCCAGGTGTAAATCAGCCCCAGCATTTT
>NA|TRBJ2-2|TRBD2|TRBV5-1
CASSFGTRVTGELFF
TGCGCCAGCAGCTTTGGGACTAGGGTTACCGGGGAGCTGTTTTTT
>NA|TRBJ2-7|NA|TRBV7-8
CASTILAGNYEQYF
TGTGCCAGCACCATACTGGCAGGGAACTACGAGCAGTACTTC